This T cell receptor beta chain was identified in a study of T-cell reconstitution after alpha-beta-depleted transplantation in children. Study-level points and caveats: The high TCRbeta diversity at day 60 in some patients came from surviving recipient T cells and thymic progenitors. Several hundred rapidly expanded clones from non-depleted graft cells reportedly supplied alpha-beta T cells about two months post-transplant.

During its preparation, the TCRbeta library received unique molecular identifiers. TCRdb passed the PCR reads through MiXCR, listing each CDR3 protein once. The sample holds about 90,000 distinct CDR3 sequences, about 16% seen once. In its sample, this clonotype was seen a few times. As yet, its antigen is unknown. Trimming stripped 4 bases from V and 7 bases from J, with 15 bases between. Germline CDR1 reads SGHRS; CDR2 reads YFSETQ. This CDR3 is built from 14 residues. The source material was PBMCs, mostly from graft donor cells, sampled 180 days after TCRalphabeta/CD19-depleted stem cell transplant. The receptor was derived from a male patient between 2 and 15 years old who had a stem cell transplant for acute lymphoblastic leukemia, so the T cells may come from the graft donor. This sequence joins TRBV5-1 and TRBJ2-4; perhaps TRBD2 as D (5 bases). CDR3 sequence (DNA): TGCGCCAGCAGCACCGGACTGTTGGGGAACATTCAGTACTTC. Translating gives CASSTGLLGNIQYF.